The next 17 T cell receptor beta chains were all read from a single sample in a study of PD-1 blockade in classical Hodgkin lymphoma. All trial patients relapsed after autologous stem cell transplantation. Assay: immunoSEQ multiplex PCR; the TCRdb copy retains only in-frame clones and omits some. The data show around 40,000 clones, with 78% seen just once and around 15% held by the top ten. This material consisted of peripheral blood mononuclear cells (PBMCs), taken at baseline. These TCRs come from a human donor with classical Hodgkin lymphoma.

This clone appeared a few times. This chain uses TRBV5-1 with TRBJ1-2; D is unclear. CDR1 is SGHRS and CDR2 is YFSETQ in the germline V gene. The CDR3 loop spans 12 amino acids. The V end lost 4 bases, the J end lost 6 bases, and 10 bases lay between the germline ends. CDR3 sequence: CASSKTADGYTF. Written as DNA, the CDR3 is TGCGCCAGCAGCAAGACGGCTGATGGCTACACCTTC.

J is TRBJ1-2 and V is TRBV6-6; D gene unclear. The CDR3 runs to 11 residues. Per germline, CDR1 MNHNY and CDR2 SVGAGI (reference sequence). Trimming shortened V by 5 bases and J by 7 bases, and 8 bases separated the two germline ends. The CDR3 region has the DNA TGTGCCAGCAGTCCTATGTTTGGCTACACCTTC. It codes for CASSPMFGYTF.

This clone occurred a few times. As DNA, the CDR3 is TGTGCCAGCAGTCAGGACAGGGAGGGAGATACGCAGTATTTT. As protein: CASSQDREGDTQYF. V gene TRBV6-1 combines with J gene TRBJ2-3; D might be TRBD1 (8 bases). Looked up from germline, CDR1 is MNHNS and CDR2 is SASEGT. Trimming left V 5 bases short and J 5 bases short, with 14 bases between. The CDR3 extends over 14 amino acids.

This clone was seen just once. The chain links TRBV7-6 to TRBJ2-1; TRBD1 agrees at 9 bases. CDR1 is SGHVS, CDR2 FNYEAQ, per germline. The CDR3 is made up of 20 amino acids. The ends lost 4 bases at V and 5 bases at J; junction bases unmatched: 21. Here the CDR3 reads CASSWELQGAIPFEHNEQFF. In DNA form, the CDR3 reads TGTGCCAGCAGCTGGGAACTACAGGGGGCGATTCCCTTTGAACACAATGAGCAGTTCTTC.

The chain links TRBV2 to TRBJ1-1, with a possible D match to TRBD1 (6 bases). Germline V gene sequence: CDR1 SNHLY, CDR2 FYNNEI. V was pared by 2 bases and J by 5 bases, with 12 bases between. This CDR3 spans 14 amino acids. The CDR3 sequence: CASSELGGGTEAFF. CDR3 in DNA: TGTGCCAGCAGTGAACTAGGGGGTGGAACTGAAGCTTTCTTT. The whole variable domain, remainder taken from reference TRBV2 and TRBJ1-1, is EPEVTQTPSHQVTQMGQEVILRCVPISNHLYFYWYRQILGQKVEFLVSFYNNEISEKSEIFDDQFSVERPDGSNFTLKIRSTKLEDSAMYFCASSELGGGTEAFFGQGTRLTVV.

This clone came up a few times. V and J are TRBV10-1 and TRBJ2-7, with TRBD2 as a possible D gene (6 bases). The CDR3 sequence is 15 residues long. The germline gives CDR1 WNHNN, CDR2 SYGVQD (reference sequence). V lost 2 bases and J 3 bases, leaving 14 bases between the germline ends. The CDR3 bases are TGCGCCAGCAGTGAGGGAGGGGCGTCCGGCTACGAGCAGTACTTC. Translation gives CASSEGGASGYEQYF.

This sequence joins TRBV15 and TRBJ2-3, with no clear D. V was trimmed by 0 bases and J by 2 bases, leaving 18 bases between them. Germline CDR1 LNHNV, CDR2 YYDKDF (reference sequence). The CDR3 has 18 amino acids. CDR3 sequence reads: CATSRDTTPPFPTDTQYF. CDR3 bases: TGTGCCACCAGCAGAGATACAACCCCTCCCTTTCCCACAGATACGCAGTATTTT.

The V call is TRBV5-4, the J call TRBJ2-3; 8 bases line up with TRBD1. V was clipped by 3 bases and J by 4 bases; unmatched bases: 10. This CDR3 contains 16 residues. The germline V gene encodes CDR1 SGHNT and CDR2 YYREEE (reference sequence). The CDR3 coding sequence is TGTGCCAGCAGCTCCGGAACAGGGGGTCAGGCAGATACGCAGTATTTT. Amino acids: CASSSGTGGQADTQYF.

The rearrangement links TRBV19 to TRBJ1-6, with a weak D call TRBD1 (5 bases). Germline loops: CDR1 LNHDA, CDR2 SQIVND (reference sequence). Trimming cost V 5 bases and J 7 bases, with 15 bases left between them. The CDR3 covers 15 residues. The CDR3 spells CASSPPGTDNSPLHF. The DNA for the CDR3 is TGTGCCAGTAGTCCCCCCGGGACGGACAATTCACCCCTCCACTTT.

The chain combines TRBV7-9 with TRBJ1-5; 10 positions agree with TRBD1. Trimming cost V 8 bases and J 6 bases; bases outside gene matches: 4. The V gene's germline CDR1 is SEHNR and CDR2 FQNEAQ (reference sequence). This CDR3 is built from 13 residues. The CDR3 reads CASGQGVGQPQHF. The CDR3 nucleotides are TGTGCCAGCGGACAGGGGGTAGGTCAGCCCCAGCATTTT.

CDR3 residues: CASSPRTGPSGEQFF. CDR3 in DNA: TGTGCCAGCAGCCCACGGACAGGCCCATCAGGTGAGCAGTTCTTC. The gene calls are TRBV7-8 and TRBJ2-1; 7 bases align to TRBD1. From germline, CDR1 is SGHVS and CDR2 FQNEAQ. Trimming cost V 5 bases and J 9 bases; bases outside gene matches: 13. This CDR3 has 15 amino acids.

This rearrangement joins TRBV5-1 to TRBJ2-5; the match to TRBD2 covers 9 bases. The junction had 4 bases not matched to a gene; V was cut back by 3 bases and J by 4 bases. Germline V gene data show CDR1 as SGHRS and CDR2 as YFSETQ. The CDR3 runs to 14 residues. CDR3 loop: CASSSASGVETQYF. The CDR3, as DNA: TGCGCCAGCAGCTCGGCTAGCGGGGTAGAGACCCAGTACTTC.

The genes are TRBV6-5 and TRBJ1-1; D ambiguous. Germline CDR1 MNHEY, CDR2 SVGAGI. The CDR3 sequence is 14 residues long. The V end was cut by 4 bases, the J end by 2 bases, with 11 bases between. The CDR3 coding sequence is TGTGCCAGCAGTTTGGGAGGATCTAACACTGAAGCTTTCTTT. Translated, it gives CASSLGGSNTEAFF.

This clone was picked up a small number of times. V gene TRBV5-1 combines with J gene TRBJ1-6, with D possibly TRBD1 on 6 matching bases. This CDR3 spans 14 amino acids. Trimming removed 0 bases from V and 9 bases from J, with 10 bases in between. Germline assignment: CDR1 SGHRS and CDR2 YFSETQ. Here the CDR3 reads CASSLAQGSSPLHF. DNA of the CDR3: TGCGCCAGCAGCTTGGCACAGGGTAGTTCACCCCTCCACTTT.

This chain connects TRBV5-1 to TRBJ2-1; D might be TRBD1 (6 bases). The V end was cut by 4 bases, the J end by 15 bases, with 14 bases between. The V gene's germline CDR1 is SGHRS and CDR2 YFSETQ. This CDR3 region has 11 residues. CDR3 protein: CASSEDSERFF. The CDR3 nucleotides are TGCGCCAGCAGCGAGGACAGTGAACGGTTCTTC.

There are a few counts of this clone. J is TRBJ2-3 and V is TRBV2; tentatively, D is TRBD1 (6 bases). This CDR3 region has 14 residues. The germline gives CDR1 SNHLY, CDR2 FYNNEI. V shed 8 bases and J shed 4 bases, with 16 bases lying between them. In DNA form, the CDR3 reads TGTGCCAGCCGAGCGGACAGAATGTCAGATACGCAGTATTTT. Protein product: CASRADRMSDTQYF. The variable domain in full, with the rest retrieved from reference TRBV2 and TRBJ2-3, is EPEVTQTPSHQVTQMGQEVILRCVPISNHLYFYWYRQILGQKVEFLVSFYNNEISEKSEIFDDQFSVERPDGSNFTLKIRSTKLEDSAMYFCASRADRMSDTQYFGPGTRLTVL.

CDR3 protein: CAISDLRGGSYNEQFF. CDR3 coding DNA: TGTGCCATCAGTGATCTGAGGGGGGGCTCCTACAATGAGCAGTTCTTC. The rearrangement joins TRBV10-3 to TRBJ2-1, with a tentative D call TRBD2 (7 bases). The CDR3 has 16 residues. Germline V gene sequence: CDR1 ENHRY, CDR2 SYGVKD. Trimming pared 3 bases from V and 0 bases from J, leaving 12 bases between.